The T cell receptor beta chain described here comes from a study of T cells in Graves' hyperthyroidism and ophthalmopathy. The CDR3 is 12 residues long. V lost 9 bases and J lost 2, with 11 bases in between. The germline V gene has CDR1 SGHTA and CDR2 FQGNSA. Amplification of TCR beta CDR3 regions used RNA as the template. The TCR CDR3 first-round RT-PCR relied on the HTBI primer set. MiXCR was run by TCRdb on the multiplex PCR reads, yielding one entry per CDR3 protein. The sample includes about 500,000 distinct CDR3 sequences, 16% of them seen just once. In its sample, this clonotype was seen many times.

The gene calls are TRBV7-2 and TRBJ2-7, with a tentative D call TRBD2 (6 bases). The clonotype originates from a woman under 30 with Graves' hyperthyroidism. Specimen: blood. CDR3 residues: CASAGQTYEQYF. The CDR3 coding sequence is TGTGCCAGTGCGGGGCAGACCTACGAGCAGTACTTC.